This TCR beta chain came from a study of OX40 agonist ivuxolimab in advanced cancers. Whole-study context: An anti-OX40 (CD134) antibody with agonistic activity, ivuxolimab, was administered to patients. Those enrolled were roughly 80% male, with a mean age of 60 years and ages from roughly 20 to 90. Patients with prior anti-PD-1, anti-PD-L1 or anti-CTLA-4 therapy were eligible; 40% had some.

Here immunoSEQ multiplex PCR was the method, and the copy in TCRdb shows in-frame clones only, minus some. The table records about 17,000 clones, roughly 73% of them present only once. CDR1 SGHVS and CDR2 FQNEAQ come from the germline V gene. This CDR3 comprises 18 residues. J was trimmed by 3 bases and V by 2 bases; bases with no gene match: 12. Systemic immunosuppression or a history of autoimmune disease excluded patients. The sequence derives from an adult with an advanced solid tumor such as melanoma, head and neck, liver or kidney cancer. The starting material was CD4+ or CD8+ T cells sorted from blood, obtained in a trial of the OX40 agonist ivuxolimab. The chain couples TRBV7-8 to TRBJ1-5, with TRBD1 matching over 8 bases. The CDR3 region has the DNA TGTGCCAGCAGCTTACTGAACGGGGACAGGTCTCCCAATCAGCCCCAGCATTTT. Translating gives CASSLLNGDRSPNQPQHF.